This TCR beta chain came from a study of post-analysis software for immune sequencing data (dated by TCRdb to the mid-2010s). With respect to the entire study: Relapsing-remitting, secondary progressive and progressive-relapsing multiple sclerosis were recorded as disease courses, and subtype annotation was lacking for some patients. The patient repertoires were compared against fewer than twelve previously published healthy control repertoires obtained from donors aged roughly 6 to 28 years. A subset of samples was prepared in parallel using single-end sample barcoding, then pooled and co-amplified after Illumina adapter ligation.

The library was generated by PCR. The sequencing machine was an Illumina HiSeq 2500. Unique molecular identifiers were incorporated into TCR beta cDNA libraries to reduce PCR and sequencing biases. Every 1 to 10 million input T cells yielded approximately 500,000 cDNA molecules, meaning each molecule approximated one T cell. The patient libraries were prepared and sequenced using the same protocol as the earlier healthy control dataset. Within a given batch, samples were prepared together, multiplexed and sequenced on the same HiSeq lane. The paper's processing steps were these. Raw barcoded reads were processed with MIGEC, discarding single-read molecular identifier groups before consensus assembly and CDR3 extraction. Clonotype tables were post-analysed with VDJtools, normalizing diversity by down-sampling all datasets to the smallest sample size. In repertoire overlap clustering, CDR3 amino acid sequences, but not nucleotide sequences, were matched to correct batch-related cross-sample contamination. Starting from the raw public reads, TCRdb applied fastp trimming at Q25, assembled clones with MiXCR and retained in-frame beta chains. Every distinct CDR3 protein forms one entry, paired with its most common genes and DNA. The V and J calls reflect TCRdb's pipeline rather than the authors' work. This sample is represented by about 540,000 distinct CDR3 sequences; 30% to 40% of them were singletons. Jointly, the top ten make up about 5.6% of the sample.

Broader findings and caveats from the paper: The control group was slightly older than the multiple sclerosis patient group. Direct clustering with F measure showed strong co-clustering of samples prepared in the same batch, prompting a batch-effect correction. Significantly higher frequencies in patients than in controls were found for about five TRBV segments, including TRBV5-6, TRBV5-1 and TRBV20-1. Compared with controls, multiple sclerosis patients had significantly lower normalized Chao1 diversity, a finding suggesting substantial peripheral T-cell clonal expansion.

TCR beta repertoires were profiled from peripheral blood of more than ten young patients with multiple sclerosis to demonstrate the VDJtools post-analysis software. The multiple sclerosis patients were children and adolescents between roughly 6 and 17 years of age. A word on this clonotype: There is no known antigen for this receptor. Base quality data are lacking; no much larger clone is found one base away.

Trimming leaves V shorter by 0 bases and J shorter by 5 bases, with the junction holding 5 bases beyond the gene matches. From a lookup of the germline V gene, CDR1 and CDR2 are SNHLY and FYNNEI. The CDR3 contains 15 residues, cysteine and phenylalanine counted. The read is trimmed to its CDR3 DNA, 45 bases read in frame from base 1. The receptor was isolated from a girl aged 2-17 years with multiple sclerosis. The sample was blood. The V and J segments used are TRBV2 and TRBJ1-1, with 8 junctional bases fitting TRBD1. CDR3 sequence: CASSEAAGGRTEAFF. The sequence in DNA is TGTGCCAGCAGTGAAGCAGCAGGGGGCCGAACTGAAGCTTTCTTT.